This T cell receptor beta chain was obtained from a study of OX40 agonist ivuxolimab in advanced cancers. Study-wide background: Dose-escalation patients' cancers were hepatocellular carcinoma, melanoma, renal cell or head and neck cancer. Eligibility rules accepted prior anti-PD-1, anti-PD-L1 or anti-CTLA-4 therapy, and under 45% had some.

The germline V gene has CDR1 SGHAT and CDR2 FQNNGV. The CDR3 is made up of 15 amino acids. V lost 2 bases and J lost 2; bases outside the gene matches: 3. Clones were read by immunoSEQ multiplex PCR, and TCRdb kept only the in-frame ones, dropping some. The table shows 72,000 or so clones, with 84% occurring only once. Specimen: CD4+ or CD8+ T cells sorted from blood, collected in a trial of the OX40 agonist ivuxolimab. The V and J genes are TRBV11-2 and TRBJ1-1; 9 bases are a match to TRBD1. The clonotype comes from an adult with an advanced solid tumor such as melanoma, head and neck, liver or kidney cancer. The CDR3 nucleotides read TGTGCCAGCAGCTTAAGGACAGGGGATAACACTGAAGCTTTCTTT. Protein product: CASSLRTGDNTEAFF. Supplemented by reference TRBV11-2 and TRBJ1-1, the full variable domain reads EAGVAQSPRYKIIEKRQSVAFWCNPISGHATLYWYQQILGQGPKLLIQFQNNGVVDDSQLPKDRFSAERLKGVDSTLKIQPAKLEDSAVYLCASSLRTGDNTEAFFGQGTRLTVV.